One sample yielded the 9 T cell receptor beta chains listed below, sequenced in a study of cytomegalovirus exposure and HLA in healthy donors. The PCR had 60 Vbeta and 13 Jbeta primers. Method: immunoSEQ multiplex PCR; TCRdb's copy keeps in-frame clones and lacks some. Among some 130,000 clones listed, 70% to 80% were seen once. The specimen was PBMCs. The receptors here all came from a human donor in good health.

The CDR3 sequence is CAISESDRDRYF. The DNA for the CDR3 is TGTGCCATCAGTGAGTCGGACAGGGACCGGTACTTC. The J gene is TRBJ2-5, the V gene TRBV10-3; 8 nucleotides line up with TRBD1. V lost 0 bases and J lost 13; bases outside the gene matches: 4. The CDR3 is 12 residues long. Germline V gene sequence: CDR1 ENHRY, CDR2 SYGVKD.

The V and J genes are TRBV5-1 and TRBJ1-6; TRBD1 might be the D (5 bases). Germline V gene lookup returns CDR1 SGHRS and CDR2 YFSETQ. V was cut by 0 bases and J by 10 bases, with 14 bases left in between. This CDR3 has 15 residues. In DNA, the CDR3 is TGCGCCAGCAGCTTGGCGGGGGGGGATCGGTCACCCCTCCACTTT. Translating it yields CASSLAGGDRSPLHF.

In this sample, this clone turned up once. The chain employs TRBV18 and TRBJ2-1; TRBD2 aligns across 13 bases. This CDR3 has 15 amino acids. V was clipped by 5 bases and J by 10 bases; unmatched bases: 8. Looked up from germline, CDR1 is KGHSH and CDR2 is LQKENI. The CDR3 protein is CASSSTSGGAGEQFF. In nucleotides, the CDR3 is TGTGCCAGCTCATCCACTAGCGGGGGGGCCGGGGAGCAGTTCTTC. The full variable domain, in which reference TRBV18 and TRBJ2-1 provide the parts outside the CDR3, is NAGVMQNPRHLVRRRGQEARLRCSPMKGHSHVYWYRQLPEEGLKFMVYLQKENIIDESGMPKERFSAEFPKEGPSILRIQQVVRGDSAAYFCASSSTSGGAGEQFFGPGTRLTVL.

The table lists this clone with a count of one. The J gene is TRBJ1-4, the V gene TRBV4-1, with unresolved D. Trimming shortened V by 1 base and J by 7 bases, and 13 bases separated the two germline ends. This CDR3 comprises 15 residues. Looked up from germline, CDR1 is MGHRA and CDR2 is YSYEKL. Here the CDR3 reads CASSQGGEGFEKLFF. The CDR3 DNA is TGCGCCAGCAGCCAAGGCGGGGAGGGCTTTGAAAAACTGTTTTTT.

This rearrangement joins TRBV9 to TRBJ2-7; 9 bases are shared with TRBD1. Per germline, CDR1 SGDLS and CDR2 YYNGEE. V trimming: 5 bases; J trimming: 6 bases; junction bases outside the gene matches: 3. CDR3 length: 12 residues. CDR3 nucleotides: TGTGCCAGCAGTAAGGACAGGGGCGAGCAGTACTTC. Translated: CASSKDRGEQYF. Full variable domain (outside the CDR3, taken from reference TRBV9 and TRBJ2-7): DSGVTQTPKHLITATGQRVTLRCSPRSGDLSVYWYQQSLDQGLQFLIQYYNGEERAKGNILERFSAQQFPDLHSELNLSSLELGDSALYFCASSKDRGEQYFGPGTRLTVT.

This clone was seen a few times. J is TRBJ1-2 and V is TRBV6-6, with D unclear. The germline V gene encodes CDR1 MNHNY and CDR2 SVGAGI (reference sequence). This CDR3 region has 12 residues. V dropped 5 bases and J dropped 3 bases, with 7 bases sitting between them. CDR3 in DNA: TGTGCCAGCAGTACCGACTACTATGGCTACACCTTC. Translating it yields CASSTDYYGYTF.

This clone was counted a single time. The chain couples TRBV7-3 to TRBJ1-6; D perhaps matches TRBD1 (6 bases). The germline V and J ends were trimmed by 2 bases and 6 bases, with 11 bases remaining between them. The germline CDR1 and CDR2 sequences are SGHTA and FQGTGA. This CDR3 contains 15 residues. CDR3 nucleotide sequence: TGTGCCAGCAGCTTAGTAGGGGGTGGTAATTCACCCCTCCACTTT. It encodes CASSLVGGGNSPLHF.

This chain uses TRBV28 with TRBJ1-6; 7 bases are a match to TRBD1. The CDR3 is 19 residues long. Looked up from germline, CDR1 is MDHEN and CDR2 is SYDVKM. The V gene end was trimmed by 4 bases and the J gene end by 5 bases; junction bases not matched to a gene: 17. The CDR3 DNA is TGTGCCAGCAGTTCCCCAACGAACCCCCGGGACAGAGATAATTCACCCCTCCACTTT. Translating it yields CASSSPTNPRDRDNSPLHF.

J is TRBJ2-7 and V is TRBV16; TRBD2 is a possible D gene (6 bases). The CDR3 runs 13 residues. Germline V lookup: CDR1 KGHSY, CDR2 FQNENV. Trimming cost V 0 bases and J 5 bases, with 8 bases left between them. Written as DNA, the CDR3 is TGTGCCAGCAGCCAATCGGCGGGGAACGAGCAGTACTTC. This sequence encodes CASSQSAGNEQYF. The full variable domain, with the rest looked up from reference TRBV16 and TRBJ2-7, is GEEVAQTPKHLVRGEGQKAKLYCAPIKGHSYVFWYQQVLKNEFKFLISFQNENVFDETGMPKERFSAKCLPNSPCSLEIQATKLEDSAVYFCASSQSAGNEQYFGPGTRLTVT.